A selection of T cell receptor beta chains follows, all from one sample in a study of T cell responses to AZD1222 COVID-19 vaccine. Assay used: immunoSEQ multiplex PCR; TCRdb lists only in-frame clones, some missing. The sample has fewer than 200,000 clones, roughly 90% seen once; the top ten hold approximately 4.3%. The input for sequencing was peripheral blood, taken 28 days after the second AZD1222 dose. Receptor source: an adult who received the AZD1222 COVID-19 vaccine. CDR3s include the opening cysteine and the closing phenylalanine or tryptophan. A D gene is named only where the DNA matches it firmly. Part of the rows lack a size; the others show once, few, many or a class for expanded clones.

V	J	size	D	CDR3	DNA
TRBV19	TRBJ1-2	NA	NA	CASSTDIFGYTF	TGTGCCAGTAGTACCGACATATTCGGCTACACCTTC
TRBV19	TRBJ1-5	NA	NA	CASRGDFEPQHF	TGTGCCAGTAGAGGGGATTTTGAGCCCCAGCATTTT
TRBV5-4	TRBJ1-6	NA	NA	CASSLESNNSPLHF	TGTGCCAGCAGCTTGGAATCAAATAATTCACCCCTCCACTTT
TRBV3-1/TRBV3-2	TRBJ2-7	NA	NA	CASSHRSASYEQYF	TGTGCCAGCAGCCATAGATCAGCCTCCTACGAGCAGTACTTC
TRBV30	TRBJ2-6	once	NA	CAWRWPGANVLTF	TGTGCCTGGCGCTGGCCTGGGGCCAACGTCCTGACTTTC
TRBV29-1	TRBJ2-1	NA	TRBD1	CSAGWLTGMDEQFF	TGCAGCGCTGGTTGGTTGACAGGGATGGATGAGCAGTTCTTC
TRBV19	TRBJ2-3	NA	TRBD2	CASKRGPPGTDTQYF	TGTGCCAGCAAGCGGGGTCCGCCGGGTACAGATACGCAGTATTTT
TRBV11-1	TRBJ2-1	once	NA	CASSPGYNEQFF	TGTGCCAGCAGCCCGGGGTACAATGAGCAGTTCTTC
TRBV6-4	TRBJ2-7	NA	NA	CASSVDRTSYEQYF	TGTGCCAGCAGTGTCGACAGGACTTCCTACGAGCAGTACTTC
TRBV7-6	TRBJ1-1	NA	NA	CASSSDLDTEAFF	TGTGCCAGCAGCTCCGACTTGGACACTGAAGCTTTCTTT
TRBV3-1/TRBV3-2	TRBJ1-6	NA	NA	CASSQYQSPLHF	TGTGCCAGCAGCCAGTACCAGTCACCCCTCCACTTT
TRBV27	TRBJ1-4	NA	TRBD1	CASSHRGLREKLFF	TGTGCCAGCAGTCACAGGGGGCTGCGGGAAAAACTGTTTTTT
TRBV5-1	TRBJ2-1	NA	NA	CASTLGTGANNEQFF	TGCGCCAGCACCCTGGGGACCGGGGCCAACAATGAGCAGTTCTTC
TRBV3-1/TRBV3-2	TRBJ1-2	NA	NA	CASSQEVERRYTF	TGTGCCAGCAGCCAAGAAGTTGAGAGAAGGTACACCTTC
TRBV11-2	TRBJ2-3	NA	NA	CASSTQGDTQYF	TGTGCCAGCAGCACACAGGGAGATACGCAGTATTTT
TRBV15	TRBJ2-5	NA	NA	CATSGGTQLQETQYF	TGTGCCACCAGCGGCGGGACTCAACTCCAAGAGACCCAGTACTTC
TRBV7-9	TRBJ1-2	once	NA	CASSLGRGANYGYTF	TGTGCCAGCAGCTTAGGTCGGGGCGCGAACTATGGCTACACCTTC
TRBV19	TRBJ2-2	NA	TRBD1	CASSTTGGYTGELFF	TGTGCCAGTAGCACCACAGGGGGGTACACCGGGGAGCTGTTTTTT
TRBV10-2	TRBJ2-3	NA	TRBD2	CASSEDPGLSTDTQYF	TGCGCCAGCAGTGAGGATCCGGGACTATCCACAGATACGCAGTATTTT
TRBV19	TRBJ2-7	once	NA	CASSMEGRSYEQYF	TGTGCCAGTAGTATGGAGGGGAGATCCTACGAGCAGTACTTC
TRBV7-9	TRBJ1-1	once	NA	CASSQGQREAFF	TGTGCCAGCAGCCAAGGACAACGTGAAGCTTTCTTT
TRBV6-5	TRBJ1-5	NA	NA	CASGPGLGNQPQHF	TGTGCCAGCGGTCCCGGGCTGGGCAATCAGCCCCAGCATTTT
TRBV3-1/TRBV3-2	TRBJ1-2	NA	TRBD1	CASSLKPQGVGYTF	TGTGCCAGCAGCCTAAAACCCCAGGGGGTCGGCTACACCTTC
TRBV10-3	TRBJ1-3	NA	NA	CAIRDSTAGNTIYF	TGTGCCATCAGGGATTCGACCGCTGGAAACACCATATATTTT
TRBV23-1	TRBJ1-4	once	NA	CASSQGTEGEKLFF	TGCGCCAGCAGTCAGGGGACGGAAGGAGAAAAACTGTTTTTT